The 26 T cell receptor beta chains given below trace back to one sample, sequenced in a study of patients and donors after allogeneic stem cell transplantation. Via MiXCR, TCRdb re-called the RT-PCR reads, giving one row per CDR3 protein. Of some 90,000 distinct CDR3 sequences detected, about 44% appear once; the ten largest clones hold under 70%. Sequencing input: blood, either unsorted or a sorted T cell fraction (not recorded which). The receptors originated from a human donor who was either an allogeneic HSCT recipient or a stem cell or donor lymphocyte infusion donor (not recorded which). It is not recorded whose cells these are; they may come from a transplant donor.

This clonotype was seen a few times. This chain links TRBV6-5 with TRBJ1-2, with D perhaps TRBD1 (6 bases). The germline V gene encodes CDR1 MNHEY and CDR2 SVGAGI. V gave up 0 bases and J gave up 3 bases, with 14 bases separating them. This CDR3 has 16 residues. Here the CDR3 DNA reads TGTGCCAGCAGTTACTCCTTACAGGGTGTTTACTATGGCTACACCTTC. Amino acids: CASSYSLQGVYYGYTF.

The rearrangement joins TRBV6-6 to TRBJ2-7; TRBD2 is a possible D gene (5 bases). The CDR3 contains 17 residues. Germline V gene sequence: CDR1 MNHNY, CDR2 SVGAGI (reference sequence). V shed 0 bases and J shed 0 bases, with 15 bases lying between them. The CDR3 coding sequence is TGTGCCAGCAGTTACTCTACCGGGCGGACTTACTCCTACGAGCAGTACTTC. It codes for CASSYSTGRTYSYEQYF.

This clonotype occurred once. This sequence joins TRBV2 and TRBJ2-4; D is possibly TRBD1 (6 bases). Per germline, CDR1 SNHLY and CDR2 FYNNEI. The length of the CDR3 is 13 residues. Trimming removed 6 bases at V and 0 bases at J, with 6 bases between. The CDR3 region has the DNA TGTGCCAGCAGGACAGGAGCCAAAAACATTCAGTACTTC. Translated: CASRTGAKNIQYF.

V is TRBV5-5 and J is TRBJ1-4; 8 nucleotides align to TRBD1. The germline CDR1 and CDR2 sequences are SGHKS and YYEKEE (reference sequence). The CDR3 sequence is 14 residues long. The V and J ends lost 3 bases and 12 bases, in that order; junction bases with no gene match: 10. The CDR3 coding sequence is TGTGCCAGCAGCTGGACAGGGTCCACCTGGGAACTGTTTTTT. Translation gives CASSWTGSTWELFF.

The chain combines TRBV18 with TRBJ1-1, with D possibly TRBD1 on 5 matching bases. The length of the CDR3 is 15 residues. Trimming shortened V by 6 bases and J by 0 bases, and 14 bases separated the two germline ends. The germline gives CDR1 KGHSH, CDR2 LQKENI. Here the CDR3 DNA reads TGTGCCAGCTCTCCGGGACGCCCCATGAACACTGAAGCTTTCTTT. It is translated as CASSPGRPMNTEAFF.

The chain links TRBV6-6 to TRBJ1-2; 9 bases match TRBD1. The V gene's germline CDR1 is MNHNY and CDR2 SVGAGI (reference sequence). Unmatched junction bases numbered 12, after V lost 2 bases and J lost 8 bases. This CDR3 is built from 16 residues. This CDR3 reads CASSYTEQGAISGYTF. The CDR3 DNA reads TGTGCCAGCAGTTACACGGAACAGGGGGCTATATCGGGCTACACCTTC.

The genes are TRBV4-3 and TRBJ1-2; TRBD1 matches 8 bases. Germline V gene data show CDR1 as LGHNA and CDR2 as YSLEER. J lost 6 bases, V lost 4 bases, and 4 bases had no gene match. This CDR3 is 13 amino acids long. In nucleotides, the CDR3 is TGCGCCAGCAGCCGCGCGGGACAGGATGGCTACACCTTC. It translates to CASSRAGQDGYTF.

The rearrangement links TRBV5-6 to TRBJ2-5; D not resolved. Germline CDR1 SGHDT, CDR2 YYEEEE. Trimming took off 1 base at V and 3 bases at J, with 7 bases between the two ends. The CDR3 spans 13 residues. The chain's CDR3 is CASSLRPEETQYF. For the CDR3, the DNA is TGTGCCAGCAGCTTGCGTCCGGAAGAGACCCAGTACTTC.

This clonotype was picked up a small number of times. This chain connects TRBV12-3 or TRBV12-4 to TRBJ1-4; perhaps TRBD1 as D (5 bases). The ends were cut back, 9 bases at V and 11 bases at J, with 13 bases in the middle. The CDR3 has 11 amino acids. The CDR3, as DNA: TGTGCCAGTCTGGGGGGGACGAAACTGTTTTTT. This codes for CASLGGTKLFF.

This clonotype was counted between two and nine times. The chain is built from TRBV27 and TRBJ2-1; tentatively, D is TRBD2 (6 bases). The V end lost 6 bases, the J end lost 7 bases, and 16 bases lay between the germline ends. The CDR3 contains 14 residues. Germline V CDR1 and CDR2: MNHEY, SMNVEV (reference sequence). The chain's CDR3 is CASRKGGSVNEQFF. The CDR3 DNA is TGTGCCAGCAGAAAAGGAGGGTCTGTGAATGAGCAGTTCTTC.

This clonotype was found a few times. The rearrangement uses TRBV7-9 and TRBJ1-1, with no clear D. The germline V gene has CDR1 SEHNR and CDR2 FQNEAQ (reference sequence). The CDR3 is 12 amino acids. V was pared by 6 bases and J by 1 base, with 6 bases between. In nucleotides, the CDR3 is TGTGCCAGCAGGAACAAGAACACTGAAGCTTTCTTT. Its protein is CASRNKNTEAFF.

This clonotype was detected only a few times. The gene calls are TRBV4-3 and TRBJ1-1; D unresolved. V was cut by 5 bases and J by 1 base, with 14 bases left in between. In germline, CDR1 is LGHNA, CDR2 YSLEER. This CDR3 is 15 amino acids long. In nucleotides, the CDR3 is TGCGCCAGCAGCTACCAGCTTCCGGGGAACACTGAAGCTTTCTTT. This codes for CASSYQLPGNTEAFF.

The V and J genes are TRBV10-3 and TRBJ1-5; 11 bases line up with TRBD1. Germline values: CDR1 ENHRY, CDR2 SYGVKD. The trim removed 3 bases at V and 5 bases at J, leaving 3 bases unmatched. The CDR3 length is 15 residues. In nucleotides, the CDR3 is TGTGCCATCAGTGACGGACAGGGGGCTTATCAGCCCCAGCATTTT. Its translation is CAISDGQGAYQPQHF.

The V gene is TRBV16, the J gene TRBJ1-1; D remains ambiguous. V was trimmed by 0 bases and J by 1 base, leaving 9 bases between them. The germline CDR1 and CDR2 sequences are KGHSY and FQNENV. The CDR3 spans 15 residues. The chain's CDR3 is CASSQSSTQNTEAFF. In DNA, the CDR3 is TGTGCCAGCAGCCAATCGTCAACCCAGAACACTGAAGCTTTCTTT.

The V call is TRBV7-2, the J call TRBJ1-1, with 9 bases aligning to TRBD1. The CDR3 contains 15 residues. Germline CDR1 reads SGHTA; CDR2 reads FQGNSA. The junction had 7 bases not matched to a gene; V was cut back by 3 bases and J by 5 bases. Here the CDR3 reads CASSFKYRGRTEAFF. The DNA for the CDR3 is TGTGCCAGCAGCTTCAAATACAGGGGGCGGACTGAAGCTTTCTTT.

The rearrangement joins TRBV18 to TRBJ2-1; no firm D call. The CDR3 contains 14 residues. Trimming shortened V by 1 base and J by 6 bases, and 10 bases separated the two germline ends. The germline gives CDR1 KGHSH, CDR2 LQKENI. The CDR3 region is CASSPLPTVNEQFF. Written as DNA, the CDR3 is TGTGCCAGCTCACCACTCCCGACTGTCAATGAGCAGTTCTTC.

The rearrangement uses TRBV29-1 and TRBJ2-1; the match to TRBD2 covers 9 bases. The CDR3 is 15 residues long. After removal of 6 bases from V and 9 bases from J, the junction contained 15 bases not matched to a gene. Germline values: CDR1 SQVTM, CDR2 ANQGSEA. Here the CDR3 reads CSVTFPGLAQGEQFF. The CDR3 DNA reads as TGCAGCGTAACCTTCCCGGGACTAGCACAGGGTGAGCAGTTCTTC.

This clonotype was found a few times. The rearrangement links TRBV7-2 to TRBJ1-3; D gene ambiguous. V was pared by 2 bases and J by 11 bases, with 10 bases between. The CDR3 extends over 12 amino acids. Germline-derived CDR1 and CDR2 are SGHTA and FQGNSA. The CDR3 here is CASSLSPLPIYF. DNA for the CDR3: TGTGCCAGCAGCTTATCCCCCCTCCCCATATATTTT.

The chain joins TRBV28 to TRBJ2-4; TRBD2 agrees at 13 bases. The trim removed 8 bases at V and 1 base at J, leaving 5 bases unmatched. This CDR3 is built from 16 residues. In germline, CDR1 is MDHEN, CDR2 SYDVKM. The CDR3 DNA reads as TGTGCCAGCGGACTAGCGGGAGCTGCGGCCAAAAACATTCAGTACTTC. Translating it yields CASGLAGAAAKNIQYF.

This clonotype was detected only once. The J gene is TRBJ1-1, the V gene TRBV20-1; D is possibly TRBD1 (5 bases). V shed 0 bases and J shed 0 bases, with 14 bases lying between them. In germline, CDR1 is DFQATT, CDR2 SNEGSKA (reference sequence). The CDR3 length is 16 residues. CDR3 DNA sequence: TGCAGTGCTAGAGATTTGGCCTGGGGCATGAACACTGAAGCTTTCTTT. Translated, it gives CSARDLAWGMNTEAFF.

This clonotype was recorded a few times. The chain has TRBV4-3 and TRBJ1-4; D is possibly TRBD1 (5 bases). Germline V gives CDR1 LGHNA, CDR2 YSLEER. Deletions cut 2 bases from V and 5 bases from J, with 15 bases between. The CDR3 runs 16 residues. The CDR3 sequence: CASSQSDRGINEKLFF. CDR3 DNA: TGCGCCAGCAGCCAATCCGACAGAGGGATCAATGAAAAACTGTTTTTT.

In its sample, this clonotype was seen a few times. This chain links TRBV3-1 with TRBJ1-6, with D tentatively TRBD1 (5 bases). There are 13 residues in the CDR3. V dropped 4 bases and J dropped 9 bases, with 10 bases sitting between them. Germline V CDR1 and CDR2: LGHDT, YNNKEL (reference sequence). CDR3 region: CASSPQGSSPLHF. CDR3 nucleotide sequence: TGTGCCAGCAGCCCTCAGGGTTCTTCACCCCTCCACTTT. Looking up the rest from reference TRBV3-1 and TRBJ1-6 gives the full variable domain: DTAVSQTPKYLVTQMGNDKSIKCEQNLGHDTMYWYKQDSKKFLKIMFSYNNKELIINETVPNRFSPKSPDKAHLNLHINSLELGDSAVYFCASSPQGSSPLHFGNGTRLTVT.

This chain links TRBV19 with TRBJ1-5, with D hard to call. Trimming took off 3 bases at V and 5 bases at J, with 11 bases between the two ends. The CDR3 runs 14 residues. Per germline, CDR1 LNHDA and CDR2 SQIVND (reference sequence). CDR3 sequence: CASSMGALHQPQHF. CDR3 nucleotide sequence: TGTGCCAGTAGTATGGGAGCCTTACATCAGCCCCAGCATTTT. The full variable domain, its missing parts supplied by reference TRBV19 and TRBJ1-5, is DGGITQSPKYLFRKEGQNVTLSCEQNLNHDAMYWYRQDPGQGLRLIYYSQIVNDFQKGDIAEGYSVSREKKESFPLTVTSAQKNPTAFYLCASSMGALHQPQHFGDGTRLSIL.

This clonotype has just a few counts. The CDR3 DNA follows: TGTGCCAGCAGTCGGGGACAGGGTAATGGCTACACCTTC. This translates into CASSRGQGNGYTF. The chain recombines TRBV12-3 or TRBV12-4 with TRBJ1-2; 9 bases match TRBD1. The J segment lost 6 bases and the V segment lost 5 bases, leaving 4 bases of the junction unmatched. This CDR3 is built from 13 residues.

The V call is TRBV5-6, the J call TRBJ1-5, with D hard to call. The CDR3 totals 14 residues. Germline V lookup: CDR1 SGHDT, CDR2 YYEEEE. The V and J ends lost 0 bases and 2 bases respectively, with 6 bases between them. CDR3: CASSLAVGNQPQHF. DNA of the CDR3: TGTGCCAGCAGCTTGGCAGTTGGCAATCAGCCCCAGCATTTT.

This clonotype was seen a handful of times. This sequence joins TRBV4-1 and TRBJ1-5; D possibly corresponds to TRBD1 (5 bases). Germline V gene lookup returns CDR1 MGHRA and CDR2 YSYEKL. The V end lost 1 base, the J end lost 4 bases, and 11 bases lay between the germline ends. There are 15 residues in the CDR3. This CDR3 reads CASSQAGTGNQPQHF. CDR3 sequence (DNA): TGCGCCAGCAGCCAAGCAGGGACGGGAAATCAGCCCCAGCATTTT.